This T cell receptor beta chain was obtained from a study of T cells after yellow fever vaccination. Conversion of TCR transcripts into cDNA relied on 5'RACE template switching, which added a universal primer site and UMIs. Using its own MiXCR run on the 5' RACE reads, TCRdb lists one record per CDR3 protein. The sample yields about 340,000 distinct CDR3 sequences, under 15% seen once. V gave up 7 bases and J gave up 4 bases; unmatched junction bases: 8. CDR1 is MNHEY and CDR2 is SVGAGI in the germline V gene. The CDR3 covers 14 residues. The clonotype was recovered from a man in his late teens or twenties who received the YFV17D yellow fever vaccine. This chain uses TRBV6-5 with TRBJ1-2, with TRBD1 matching 8 bases. The sample consisted of CD4+ T cells sorted from PBMCs, taken 15 days after the yellow fever booster vaccination. In nucleotides, the CDR3 is TGTGCCAGCACTCCAGTCGGACAGGGCTATGGCTACACCTTC. It encodes CASTPVGQGYGYTF.